This T cell receptor (beta chain) was obtained from a study of Graves' ophthalmopathy and Graves' hyperthyroidism. Points from the study as a whole: Researchers report that a 13-signature model separated ophthalmopathy from stable hyperthyroidism, posting 87.88% sensitivity and 75% to 84% specificity. Ophthalmopathy progression was predicted by the model at roughly 66% sensitivity and roughly 72% specificity.

TCR beta CDR3 amplification used RNA transcripts. First-round RT-PCR used HTBI primers; second-round multiplex PCR followed. One entry per CDR3 protein results from TCRdb running MiXCR on the multiplex PCR reads. Of around 340,000 distinct CDR3 sequences in the sample, 15% to 20% were seen once. The germline V gene has CDR1 LGHNA and CDR2 YSLEER. The CDR3 is 15 residues long. The junction had 8 bases not matched to a gene; V was cut back by 2 bases and J by 5 bases. In this sample, this clonotype turned up many times. The antigen remains unidentified. The TCR comes from an adult man with Graves' ophthalmopathy. Material for sequencing was peripheral blood. The V and J genes are TRBV4-3 and TRBJ2-5, with 7 bases fitting TRBD1. CDR3 sequence reads: CASSQFRGWQETQYF. The CDR3 DNA sequence: TGCGCCAGCAGCCAATTCAGGGGGTGGCAGGAGACCCAGTACTTC.